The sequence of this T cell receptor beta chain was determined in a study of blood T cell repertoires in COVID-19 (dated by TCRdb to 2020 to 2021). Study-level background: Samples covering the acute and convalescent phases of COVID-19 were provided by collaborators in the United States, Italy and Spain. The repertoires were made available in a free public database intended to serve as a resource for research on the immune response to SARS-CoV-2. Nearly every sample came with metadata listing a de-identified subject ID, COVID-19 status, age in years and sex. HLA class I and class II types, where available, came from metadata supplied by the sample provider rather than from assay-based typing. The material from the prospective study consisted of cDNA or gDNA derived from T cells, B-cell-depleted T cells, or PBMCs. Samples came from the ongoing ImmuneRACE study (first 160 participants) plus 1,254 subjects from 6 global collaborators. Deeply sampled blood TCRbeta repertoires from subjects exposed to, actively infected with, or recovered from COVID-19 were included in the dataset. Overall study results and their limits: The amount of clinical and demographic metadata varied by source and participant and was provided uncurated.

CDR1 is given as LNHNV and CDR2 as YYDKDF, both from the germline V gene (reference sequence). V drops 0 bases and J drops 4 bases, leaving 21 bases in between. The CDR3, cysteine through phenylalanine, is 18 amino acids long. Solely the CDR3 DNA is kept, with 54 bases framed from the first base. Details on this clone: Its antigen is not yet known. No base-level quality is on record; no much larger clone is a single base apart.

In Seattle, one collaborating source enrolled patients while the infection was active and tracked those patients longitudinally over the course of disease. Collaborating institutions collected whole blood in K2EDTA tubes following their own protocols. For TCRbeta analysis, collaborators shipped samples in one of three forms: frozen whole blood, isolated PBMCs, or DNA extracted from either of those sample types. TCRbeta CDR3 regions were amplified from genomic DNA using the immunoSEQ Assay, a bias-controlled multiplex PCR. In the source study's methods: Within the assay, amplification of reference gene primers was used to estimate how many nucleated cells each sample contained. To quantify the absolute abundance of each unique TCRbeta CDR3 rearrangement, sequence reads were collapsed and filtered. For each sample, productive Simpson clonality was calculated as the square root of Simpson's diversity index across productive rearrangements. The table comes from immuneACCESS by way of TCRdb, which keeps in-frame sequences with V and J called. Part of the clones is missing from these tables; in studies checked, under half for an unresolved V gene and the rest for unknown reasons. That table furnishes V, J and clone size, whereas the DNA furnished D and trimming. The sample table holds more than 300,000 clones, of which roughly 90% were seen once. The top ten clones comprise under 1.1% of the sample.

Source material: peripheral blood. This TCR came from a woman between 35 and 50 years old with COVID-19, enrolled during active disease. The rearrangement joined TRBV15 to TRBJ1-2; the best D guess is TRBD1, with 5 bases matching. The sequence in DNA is TGTGCCACCAGCAGAGAAGAGGTTGCGGCAGGGATCCTCTATGGCTACACCTTC. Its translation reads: CATSREEVAAGILYGYTF.